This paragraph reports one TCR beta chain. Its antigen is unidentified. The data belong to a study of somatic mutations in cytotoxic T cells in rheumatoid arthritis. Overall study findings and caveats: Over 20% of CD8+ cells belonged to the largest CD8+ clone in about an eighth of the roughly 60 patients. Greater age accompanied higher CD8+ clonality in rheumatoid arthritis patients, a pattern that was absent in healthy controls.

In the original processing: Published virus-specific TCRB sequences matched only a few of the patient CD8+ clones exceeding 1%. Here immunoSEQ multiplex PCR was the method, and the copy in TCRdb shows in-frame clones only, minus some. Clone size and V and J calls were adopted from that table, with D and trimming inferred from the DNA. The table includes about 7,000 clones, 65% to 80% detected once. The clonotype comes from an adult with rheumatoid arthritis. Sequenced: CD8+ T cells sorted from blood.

The CDR3 reads CASSPGGGGKETQYF. CDR3 bases: TGTGCCAGCAGCCCCGGGGGCGGGGGGAAAGAGACCCAGTACTTC. J is TRBJ2-5 and V is TRBV11-2; 8 nucleotides align to TRBD2. This CDR3 has 15 residues. Germline assignment: CDR1 SGHAT and CDR2 FQNNGV. The J segment lost 3 bases and the V segment lost 5 bases, leaving 8 bases of the junction unmatched.